This entry describes one TCR beta chain. The data originate from a study of blood T cell repertoires in COVID-19. Study in general: T cells, B-cell-depleted T cells, or PBMCs provided the cDNA or gDNA that served as material.

Using immunoSEQ multiplex PCR, the repertoire was profiled, and TCRdb retains in-frame clones only, with some absent. Of hundreds of thousands of clones listed, 85% to 90% are singletons. V trimming: 9 bases; J trimming: 2 bases; junction bases outside the gene matches: 4. The V gene's germline CDR1 is MDHEN and CDR2 SYDVKM. The CDR3 contains 12 residues. Sequencing input: peripheral blood. This receptor was obtained from a woman aged 70-85 years with COVID-19, enrolled during active disease. V and J are TRBV28 and TRBJ2-7; 7 nucleotides line up with TRBD2. This chain's CDR3 is CASWGGTYEQYF. CDR3 coding DNA: TGTGCCAGTTGGGGGGGAACCTACGAGCAGTACTTC.